This T cell receptor (beta chain) is from a study of cytomegalovirus exposure and HLA in healthy donors. Study observations and caveats: The listing of fewer than 200 TCR beta chains classed them as cytomegalovirus-associated. That first-cohort TCR clusters tended to co-occur in the 100 to 150 validation repertoires was found in a later analysis. Most TCR sequences were rare, but some public TCRs occurred in many donors.

This CDR3 contains 16 residues. V dropped 5 bases and J dropped 8; count of bases not matched to a gene: 14. Germline V gives CDR1 MDHEN, CDR2 SYDVKM. About this clone itself: Its target is unknown.

Data came from immunoSEQ multiplex PCR; TCRdb stores just in-frame clones and leaves some out. Among around 150,000 clones listed, over 80% were seen once. Sequenced input: PBMCs. This clonotype was sampled from a man aged 25 to 40 in good health and CMV-seropositive. The chain combines TRBV28 with TRBJ2-1; 8 positions agree with TRBD1. The CDR3 DNA sequence: TGTGCCAGCAGTGGGGACAGGCGGCGCGGTATGGATGAGCAGTTCTTC. This translates into CASSGDRRRGMDEQFF.